A selection of T cell receptor beta chains follows, all from one sample in a study of identifying expanded T cells in peripheral blood. Profiled with immunoSEQ multiplex PCR; TCRdb holds only in-frame clones, not every one. Seen here are roughly 82,000 clones, 84% observed once, and the top ten hold around 18%. Specimen: blood. Source of these receptors: a person aged 18-70 years in good health. CDR3s include the opening cysteine and the closing phenylalanine or tryptophan. The D gene is left open where the match is weak. Clone size is not always given. Where it is, it says once, few, many or a class for expanded clones.

15 - TRBJ1-4 TRBD1 TRBV15 CATSRGGTGGEKLFF TGTGCCACCAGCAGAGGCGGGACAGGGGGTGAAAAACTGTTTTTT
16 - TRBJ2-3 TRBD2 TRBV7-3 CASSFRLAGSTDTQYF TGTGCCAGCAGCTTCCGGCTAGCGGGTAGCACAGATACGCAGTATTTT
22 few TRBJ2-6 - TRBV10-3 CAISESLLSPLSQTSGANVLTF TGTGCCATCAGTGAGTCTTTGTTGAGTCCTTTATCACAGACCTCTGGGGCCAACGTCCTGACTTTC
13 - TRBJ1-2 - TRBV29-1 CSVDPQSLEGYTF TGCAGCGTTGACCCCCAGAGTCTAGAGGGCTACACCTTC
12 - TRBJ1-2 - TRBV11-1 CASSAGVYGYTF TGTGCCAGCAGCGCAGGGGTCTATGGCTACACCTTC
13 - TRBJ1-2 - TRBV13 CASSLRRSEGYTF TGTGCCAGCAGCTTACGCCGTTCGGAAGGCTACACCTTC
15 - TRBJ2-2 TRBD1 TRBV5-1 CASSLLGTATGELFF TGCGCCAGCAGCTTACTCGGGACAGCCACCGGGGAGCTGTTTTTT
16 few TRBJ2-5 TRBD1 TRBV4-2 CASSQGTGVRQETQYF TGTGCCAGCAGCCAGGGGACAGGGGTTAGGCAAGAGACCCAGTACTTC
13 - TRBJ2-1 TRBD1 TRBV7-3 CASSRAGGNEQFF TGTGCCAGCAGCCGAGCAGGGGGTAATGAGCAGTTCTTC
13 few TRBJ1-2 - TRBV4-2 CASSQGTNYGYTF TGTGCCAGCAGCCAAGGGACAAACTATGGCTACACCTTC
16 - TRBJ1-2 - TRBV19 CASSPLSPGISYGYTF TGTGCCAGTAGTCCCCTCAGTCCCGGAATTTCCTATGGCTACACCTTC
15 - TRBJ2-6 - TRBV2 CASRDRLSGANVLTF TGTGCCAGCAGAGATAGACTATCTGGGGCCAACGTCCTGACTTTC
15 - TRBJ2-7 - TRBV6-1 CASSASVSGSYEQYF TGTGCCAGCAGTGCCTCGGTCTCGGGCTCCTACGAGCAGTACTTC
13 - TRBJ1-2 TRBD1 TRBV6-5 CASSLGQTYGYTF TGTGCCAGCAGTCTGGGACAGACCTATGGCTACACCTTC
14 few TRBJ1-2 TRBD1 TRBV7-2 CASSSRSTGYGYTF TGTGCCAGCAGCTCCAGATCGACAGGGTATGGCTACACCTTC
13 few TRBJ1-5 - TRBV7-2 CASSQSPGQPQHF TGTGCCAGCAGTCAGTCCCCGGGGCAGCCCCAGCATTTT
17 - TRBJ2-1 - TRBV5-8 CASSLDSGLSSYNEQFF TGTGCCAGCAGCTTGGACTCGGGACTCTCCTCCTACAATGAGCAGTTCTTC
16 - TRBJ2-5 TRBD2 TRBV11-2 CASSPGTSGLQETQYF TGTGCCAGCAGCCCTGGGACTAGCGGGCTACAAGAGACCCAGTACTTC
14 few TRBJ2-5 - TRBV6-5 CASSYSAVQETQYF TGTGCCAGCAGTTACTCTGCCGTTCAAGAGACCCAGTACTTC
15 - TRBJ1-3 - TRBV19 CASGGVPRGKDTIYF TGTGCCAGTGGAGGGGTCCCCCGCGGGAAAGACACCATATATTTT